The 15 T cell receptor beta chains in this list originate from one sample, sequenced in a study of T-cell memory formation after mild COVID-19. TCRdb reprocessed the 5' RACE reads via MiXCR and lists one record per CDR3 protein. This table has 400,000 to 550,000 distinct CDR3 sequences, 20% to 25% appearing once. What was sequenced was PBMCs or a T cell subset sorted from them (not recorded which). These receptors originate from an adult woman who had mild COVID-19 (a few samples of this study predate the infection). Cell type and time point are not known.

This clonotype was observed a handful of times. The chain has TRBV6-5 and TRBJ2-5; D is ambiguous. The germline gives CDR1 MNHEY, CDR2 SVGAGI. The CDR3 runs to 15 residues. With 0 bases removed from V and 0 bases from J, the gap between germline ends came to 8 bases. As DNA, the CDR3 is TGTGCCAGCAGTTACTCGATTGCGGACCAAGAGACCCAGTACTTC. Translation: CASSYSIADQETQYF.

CDR3 loop: CATSVGQGNYGYTF. CDR3 nucleotide sequence: TGTGCCACCAGTGTCGGACAGGGGAACTATGGCTACACCTTC. The genes are TRBV24-1 and TRBJ1-2, with 9 bases matching TRBD1. This CDR3 region has 14 residues. V was clipped by 5 bases and J by 2 bases; unmatched bases: 2. CDR1 is KGHDR, CDR2 SFDVKD, per germline.

The CDR3 DNA is TGTGCCAGCAGCTTAGTAGGGACTAGTCGAAGGGGAGCGCAGTATTTT. Translating gives CASSLVGTSRRGAQYF. The chain joins TRBV13 to TRBJ2-3; 8 bases line up with TRBD2. The CDR3 has 16 residues. With V trimmed by 1 base and J by 10 bases, 13 bases remained unmatched. CDR1 is PRHDT, CDR2 FYEKMQ, per germline (reference sequence).

This clonotype showed up just a few times. V gene TRBV7-8 combines with J gene TRBJ1-1, with TRBD1 matching over 8 bases. Germline-derived CDR1 and CDR2 are SGHVS and FQNEAQ. CDR3 length equals 16 residues. With 5 bases clipped from V and 0 bases from J, the junction kept 8 bases outside the gene matches. CDR3 in amino acids: CASSLRQGTMNTEAFF. Here the CDR3 DNA reads TGTGCCAGCAGCCTGCGACAGGGGACCATGAACACTGAAGCTTTCTTT.

This clonotype was recorded at least ten times. V is TRBV7-9 and J is TRBJ2-1; 7 bases line up with TRBD2. Looked up from germline, CDR1 is SEHNR and CDR2 is FQNEAQ (reference sequence). The CDR3 sequence is 14 residues long. The junction had 5 bases not matched to a gene; V was cut back by 3 bases and J by 6 bases. The CDR3 loop is CASSFQRDPNEQFF. CDR3 DNA sequence: TGTGCCAGCAGCTTCCAGCGGGACCCCAATGAGCAGTTCTTC.

The chain recombines TRBV11-2 with TRBJ1-2, with D unclear. Per germline, CDR1 SGHAT and CDR2 FQNNGV. Trimming took off 1 base at V and 4 bases at J, with 19 bases between the two ends. This CDR3 is built from 17 residues. CDR3 sequence reads: CASSLGGFPETRYGYTF. The CDR3 bases are TGTGCCAGCAGCTTAGGCGGTTTTCCTGAGACCCGCTATGGCTACACCTTC.

This clonotype was observed at least ten times. V and J are TRBV5-6 and TRBJ2-7; D remains ambiguous. Per germline, CDR1 SGHDT and CDR2 YYEEEE. The V end lost 1 base, the J end lost 6 bases, and 11 bases lay between the germline ends. The CDR3 totals 13 residues. The CDR3 here is CASSLSPLVEQYF. For the CDR3, the DNA is TGTGCCAGCAGCTTGTCCCCACTGGTCGAGCAGTACTTC.

The J gene is TRBJ2-3, the V gene TRBV30; 9 bases align to TRBD1. Per germline, CDR1 GTSNPN and CDR2 SVGIG (reference sequence). The CDR3 sequence is 15 residues long. V was pared by 5 bases and J by 3 bases, with 9 bases of the junction left unmatched. The CDR3 coding sequence is TGTGCCTGGTCCGAGGGGACAGGGAGGACAGATACGCAGTATTTT. Translated, it gives CAWSEGTGRTDTQYF.

This clonotype turned up a few times. This chain joins TRBV7-2 and TRBJ2-1, with TRBD2 matching 12 bases. CDR1 and CDR2 (germline): SGHTA, FQGNSA. The CDR3 consists of 15 residues. V lost 4 bases, J lost 10 bases, and 8 bases stayed unmatched. CDR3 bases: TGTGCCAGCAGCTCCCTCCCCGGGACTAGCGGGGAGCAGTTCTTC. This sequence encodes CASSSLPGTSGEQFF.

The chain carries TRBV4-1 and TRBJ2-3, with 11 bases lining up with TRBD2. The length of the CDR3 is 15 residues. V lost 0 bases to trimming and J lost 7 bases; unmatched junction nucleotides: 3. Germline CDR1 and CDR2: MGHRA and YSYEKL. The CDR3 spells CASSQETSGVNTQYF. Written as DNA, the CDR3 is TGCGCCAGCAGCCAAGAGACTAGCGGGGTAAATACGCAGTATTTT.

The CDR3 loop is CASSLGGTFTDTQYF. For the CDR3, the DNA is TGTGCCAGCAGCTTGGGGGGGACCTTCACAGATACGCAGTATTTT. The V call is TRBV11-2, the J call TRBJ2-3, with TRBD2 matching 7 bases. The germline V gene encodes CDR1 SGHAT and CDR2 FQNNGV. Germline trimming cut 3 bases from V and 2 bases from J; bases unmatched to any gene: 5. The CDR3 totals 15 residues.

This clonotype was observed a handful of times. This chain connects TRBV14 to TRBJ1-1; D is possibly TRBD1 (6 bases). The germline CDR1 and CDR2 sequences are SGHDN and FVKESK. This CDR3 has 13 residues. V gave up 5 bases and J gave up 0 bases, with 7 bases separating them. The CDR3 DNA is TGTGCCAGCAGCGGACAGCTGAACACTGAAGCTTTCTTT. It codes for CASSGQLNTEAFF.

V is TRBV29-1 and J is TRBJ2-1; D may be TRBD2 (6 bases). CDR3 length: 13 amino acids. Trimming removed 4 bases at V and 2 bases at J, with 9 bases between. In germline, CDR1 is SQVTM, CDR2 ANQGSEA. The chain's CDR3 is CSVVRTTYNEQFF. The CDR3 region has the DNA TGCAGCGTTGTTCGGACTACCTACAATGAGCAGTTCTTC.

This clonotype was counted a few times. This sequence joins TRBV10-3 and TRBJ2-3; 10 bases are shared with TRBD2. V dropped 4 bases and J dropped 0; count of bases not matched to a gene: 4. The CDR3 is made up of 16 amino acids. CDR1 is ENHRY and CDR2 is SYGVKD in the germline V gene. The CDR3 DNA follows: TGTGCCATCAGTGGGACTAGCGGAGCTAGCACAGATACGCAGTATTTT. Its protein product is CAISGTSGASTDTQYF.

V gene TRBV12-3 or TRBV12-4 combines with J gene TRBJ2-5; unclear D gene. The V and J ends lost 5 bases and 9 bases respectively, with 16 bases between them. This CDR3 is built from 13 residues. The CDR3 sequence: CASSRKGRRSQYF. CDR3 bases: TGTGCCAGCAGTCGCAAAGGCCGCCGGTCCCAGTACTTC.